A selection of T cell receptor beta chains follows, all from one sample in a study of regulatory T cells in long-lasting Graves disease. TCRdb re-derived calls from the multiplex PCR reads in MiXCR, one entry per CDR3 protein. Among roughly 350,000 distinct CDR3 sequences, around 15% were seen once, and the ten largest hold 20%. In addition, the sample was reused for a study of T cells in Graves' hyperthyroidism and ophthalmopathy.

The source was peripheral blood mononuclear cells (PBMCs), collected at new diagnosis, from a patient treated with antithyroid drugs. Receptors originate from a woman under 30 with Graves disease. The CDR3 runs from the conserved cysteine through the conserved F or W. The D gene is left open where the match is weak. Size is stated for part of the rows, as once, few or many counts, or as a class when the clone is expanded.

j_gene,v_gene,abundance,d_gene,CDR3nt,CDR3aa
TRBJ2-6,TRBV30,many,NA,TGTGCCTGGTCGCGACAGGCACTCTCTGGGGCCAACGTCCTGACTTTC,CAWSRQALSGANVLTF
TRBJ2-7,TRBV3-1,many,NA,TGTGCCAGCAGCCGCTCTGCCGGCCTGAGGATGTACGAGCAGTACTTC,CASSRSAGLRMYEQYF
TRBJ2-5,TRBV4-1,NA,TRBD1,TGCGCCAGCAGCCAACCATTCCGGGACAGTCAAGAGACCCAGTACTTC,CASSQPFRDSQETQYF
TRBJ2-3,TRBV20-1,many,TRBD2,TGCAGTGCTACTTACAGCGGGGCTAGCACAGATACGCAGTATTTT,CSATYSGASTDTQYF
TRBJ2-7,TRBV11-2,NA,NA,TGTGCCAGCAGCCAGACGGATGGCCAGTCCTACGAGCAGTACTTC,CASSQTDGQSYEQYF
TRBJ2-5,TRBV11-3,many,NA,TGTGCCAGCAGCTCCCGGACAGCCGAAGAGACCCAGTACTTC,CASSSRTAEETQYF
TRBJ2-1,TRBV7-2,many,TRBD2,TGTGCCAGCAACATAGCGGGGGGGATCTACAATGAGCAGTTCTTC,CASNIAGGIYNEQFF
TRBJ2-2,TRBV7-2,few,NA,TGTGCCAGCAGCTTAGTAGCAAGCGCGAACACCGGGGAGCTGTTTTTT,CASSLVASANTGELFF
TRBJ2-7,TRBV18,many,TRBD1,TGTGCCAGCTCACCTTACCGGGACAGGGACGACGAGCAGTACTTC,CASSPYRDRDDEQYF
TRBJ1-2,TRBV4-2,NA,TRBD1,TGTGCCAGCAGCCCTCCTGGGCAGGGGGGCGCGGCGGGCTACACCTTC,CASSPPGQGGAAGYTF
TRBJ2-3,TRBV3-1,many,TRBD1,TGTGCCAGCAGCCAAGAGGGGACAGGGGCAGATACGCAGTATTTT,CASSQEGTGADTQYF
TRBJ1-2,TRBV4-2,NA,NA,TGTGCCAGCAGCCAAGATTGGGGTGGCAGGAACTATGGCTACACCTTC,CASSQDWGGRNYGYTF
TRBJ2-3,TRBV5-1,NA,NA,TGCGCCAGCAGCTCGCCGAGCTACAGGGCTAGCACAGATACGCAGTATTTT,CASSSPSYRASTDTQYF
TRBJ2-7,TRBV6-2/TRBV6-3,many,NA,TGTGCCAGCAGTTACGGGTTAGCGGCAAACCCCAGCTCCTACGAGCAGTACTTC,CASSYGLAANPSSYEQYF
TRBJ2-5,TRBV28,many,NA,TGTGCCAGCAGGGGGGCTGGGGGGACCCAGTACTTC,CASRGAGGTQYF
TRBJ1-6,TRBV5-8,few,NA,TGTGCCAGCAGCCGTGGACAGCCCTATAATTCACCCCTCCACTTT,CASSRGQPYNSPLHF
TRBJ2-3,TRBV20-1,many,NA,TGCAAAAGGGTGGATACGCAGTATTTT,CKRVDTQYF
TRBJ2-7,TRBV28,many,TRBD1,TGTGCCAGCAGTCTTCAACCGGGACAGGGCTTAGGGCAGTACTTC,CASSLQPGQGLGQYF
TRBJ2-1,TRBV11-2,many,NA,TGTGCCAGCAGCTTAGAAGGGCTACACAGCAATGAGCAGTTCTTC,CASSLEGLHSNEQFF
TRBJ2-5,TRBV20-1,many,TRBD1,TGCAGTGCTGGCGCCCCCAGGACAGGGATAGAGACCCAGTACTTC,CSAGAPRTGIETQYF
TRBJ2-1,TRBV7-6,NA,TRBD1,TGTGCCAGCAGCTTTATACTATCAGGGGGCCGCGGTGAGCAGTTCTTC,CASSFILSGGRGEQFF
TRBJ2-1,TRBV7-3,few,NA,TGTGCCAGCAGCCCCCTGGGACTGACTGAGCAGTTCTTC,CASSPLGLTEQFF
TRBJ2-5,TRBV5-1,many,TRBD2,TGCGCCAGCAGCTTCGACCGGGGGGGAGCGGAGACCCAGTACTTC,CASSFDRGGAETQYF
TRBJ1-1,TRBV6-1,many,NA,TGTGCCAGCAGTGACCAGCCGAACACTGAAGCTTTCTTT,CASSDQPNTEAFF
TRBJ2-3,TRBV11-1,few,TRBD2,TGTGCCAGCAAACGCGAGTACCCGGGACTAGCGGAAGGTTCGGTTTCAGATACGCAGTATTTT,CASKREYPGLAEGSVSDTQYF
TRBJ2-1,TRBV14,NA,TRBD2,TGTGCCAGCAGCCCCAAGCGGGGGGAGCTCGATTCCTACAATGAGCAGTTCTTC,CASSPKRGELDSYNEQFF
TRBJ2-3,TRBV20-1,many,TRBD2,TGCAGTGCTATCTCCGGCGGGAGTACCACAGATACGCAGTATTTT,CSAISGGSTTDTQYF
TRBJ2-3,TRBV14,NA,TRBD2,TGTGCCAGCAGCCAAGACGGGGGGACTATCACAGATACGCAGTATTTT,CASSQDGGTITDTQYF
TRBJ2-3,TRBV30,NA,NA,TGTGCCTGGTCATACACAGATACGCAGTATTTT,CAWSYTDTQYF
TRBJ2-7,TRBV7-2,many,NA,TGTGCCAGCAGCTTTGGGTTTGCGACCGAGCAGTACTTC,CASSFGFATEQYF
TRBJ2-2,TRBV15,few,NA,TGTGCCACCAGCAGACGTCTCGACAGTACGAACACCGGGGAGCTGTTTTTT,CATSRRLDSTNTGELFF
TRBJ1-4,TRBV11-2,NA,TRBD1,TGTGCCAGCAGCCCGAGGGGGCATCATGAAAAACTGTTTTTT,CASSPRGHHEKLFF
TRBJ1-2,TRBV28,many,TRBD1,TGTGCCAGCAGACAGGGGGGTAACTATGGCTACACCTTC,CASRQGGNYGYTF
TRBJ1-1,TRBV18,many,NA,TGTGCCAGCTCACCTGGGGGACGGACTGAAGCTTTCTTT,CASSPGGRTEAFF
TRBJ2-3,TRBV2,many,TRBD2,TGTGCCAGCCACAGCGGGGCAGATACGCAGTATTTT,CASHSGADTQYF
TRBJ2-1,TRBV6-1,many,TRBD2,TGTGCCAGCAGATTAAGCGGGGCGAACAATGAGCAGTTCTTC,CASRLSGANNEQFF
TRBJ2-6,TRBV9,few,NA,TGTGCCAGCAGCGATACAGTCTCTGGGGCCAACGTCCTGACTTTC,CASSDTVSGANVLTF
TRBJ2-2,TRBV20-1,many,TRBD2,TGCAGTGCTAGAGATCCGGCTTCGGGAGGGACCGGGGAGCTGTTTTTT,CSARDPASGGTGELFF
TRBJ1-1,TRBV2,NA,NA,TGTGCCAGCAGGGATAGGGGGGGAAGAACTGAAGCTTTCTTT,CASRDRGGRTEAFF
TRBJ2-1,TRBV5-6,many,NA,TGTGCCAGCAGCTTAGGTTCAGGGAGTATCGGGAATGAGCAGTTCTTC,CASSLGSGSIGNEQFF